The T cell receptor beta chain under discussion was sequenced for a study of T cells in Graves' hyperthyroidism and ophthalmopathy. Amplified regions were TCR beta CDR3 sequences from RNA transcripts. Using the HTBI primer set, a first-round RT-PCR was run on the TCR CDR3. TCRdb reprocessed the multiplex PCR reads with MiXCR, giving one entry per CDR3 protein. Altogether fewer than 500,000 distinct CDR3 sequences are present, roughly 15% being singletons, with the ten largest covering around a fifth. This clonotype was seen ten or more times. Exclusions: uncontrolled infection, other autoimmune disease, pregnancy, lactation. The PBMCs studied were ones that came from about 10 ml fresh peripheral blood. This sequence originates from a woman aged 25 to 39 with Graves' ophthalmopathy. Sequences were obtained from blood.

For the CDR3, the DNA is TGTGCCAGCAGCCGTAACGGTCAGCCCCAGCATTTT. It encodes CASSRNGQPQHF. J is TRBJ1-5 and V is TRBV7-3; D gene uncertain. Trimming took off 5 bases at V and 6 bases at J, with 8 bases between the two ends. Per the germline V gene, CDR1 is SGHTA and CDR2 is FQGTGA. The CDR3 has 12 residues. Variable domain in full (rest from reference TRBV7-3 and TRBJ1-5): GAGVSQTPSNKVTEKGKYVELRCDPISGHTALYWYRQSLGQGPEFLIYFQGTGAADDSGLPNDRFFAVRPEGSVSTLKIQRTERGDSAVYLCASSRNGQPQHFGDGTRLSIL.